This TCR beta chain was identified during a study of patients and donors after allogeneic stem cell transplantation. The CDR3 is 17 amino acids. CDR1 is MNHEY, CDR2 SMNVEV, per germline (reference sequence). V shed 5 bases, J shed 7 bases, and the junction held 14 bases outside the gene matches. TCRdb re-analysed the RT-PCR reads in MiXCR, keeping a single row per CDR3 protein. The sample yields about 200,000 distinct CDR3 sequences, around two fifths seen once. This sequence originates from a human donor who was either an allogeneic HSCT recipient or a stem cell or donor lymphocyte infusion donor (not recorded which). It is not recorded whose cells these are; they may come from a transplant donor. Sequencing was carried out using blood, either unsorted or a sorted T cell fraction (not recorded which). V is TRBV27 and J is TRBJ2-1; TRBD1 agrees at 10 bases. In DNA, the CDR3 is TGTGCCAGCAGTCTTGATCGACCGGGACAGGGGTTTAATGAGCAGTTCTTC. Its protein product is CASSLDRPGQGFNEQFF.